The rows below give T cell receptor beta chains drawn from one sample of a study of blood T cell repertoires in COVID-19. The protocol was immunoSEQ multiplex PCR, while the TCRdb copy is restricted to in-frame clones and leaves out a portion. The table records about 210,000 clones, around 90% of them present only once. The sample comprised peripheral blood. All receptors come from a man in his 70s with acute or convalescent COVID-19. Each CDR3 is given without its conserved first and last residue. The order of the fields is clone size, J gene, V gene, CDR3 protein. The size field is filled for only some rows; it gives once, few, many or a size class.

-,TRBJ2-2,TRBV5-1,ASSLVLAGQGVGELF
once,TRBJ2-7,TRBV7-6,ASSIGQELYEQY
-,TRBJ1-2,TRBV9,ASSPFDSNYGYT
-,TRBJ2-1,TRBV9,ASSISGSYNEQF
-,TRBJ2-4,TRBV29-1,SVGTVRAKNIQY
-,TRBJ2-1,TRBV7-6,ASSLLDKRNEQF
many,TRBJ1-1,TRBV11-2,ASSLGLGQGGTEAF
-,TRBJ2-3,TRBV30,AWSVLGQGARY
-,TRBJ1-3,TRBV4-1,ASSQGLLRIRAGNTIY
-,TRBJ2-2,TRBV2,ASSIPQGADFPGELF
-,TRBJ2-2,TRBV5-1,ASSLAGTGGPSNTGELF
few,TRBJ2-1,TRBV11-2,ASSPTGNEQF
-,TRBJ2-1,TRBV10-3,AISLSGSDEQF
-,TRBJ1-1,TRBV5-1,ASGPQGGKNTEAF
-,TRBJ2-2,TRBV7-3,ASSLWGTSATGELF
-,TRBJ1-1,TRBV12-3/TRBV12-4,ASSGESEAF
-,TRBJ2-6,TRBV13,ASSLVTGRYGANVLT
-,TRBJ2-7,TRBV6-5,ASSSAGEYYEQY
-,TRBJ1-3,TRBV28,ASRTGGKNTIY
-,TRBJ1-2,TRBV27,ASRSQGARGYGYT
-,TRBJ1-1,TRBV6-5,ASSYYGEMNTEAF
-,TRBJ1-2,TRBV5-6,ASSPSRNYGYT
-,TRBJ1-4,TRBV12-3/TRBV12-4,ASSLSGGEKLF
once,TRBJ1-1,TRBV3-1/TRBV3-2,ASSQDLRTGDTEAF
-,TRBJ1-2,TRBV5-6,ASSLAGQNYGYT
once,TRBJ1-4,TRBV2,ASSYRSNNEKLF
few,TRBJ1-6,TRBV3-1/TRBV3-2,ASSVQDTRNSPLH
-,TRBJ2-1,TRBV3-1/TRBV3-2,ASSQDLGLADWNEQF
-,TRBJ1-2,TRBV19,ASSPSREGYGYT
-,TRBJ1-2,TRBV29-1,SVDGEAESKGYT
-,TRBJ1-2,TRBV28,ASSLTGENYGYT
-,TRBJ2-4,TRBV20-1,SAREGNIQY
-,TRBJ2-3,TRBV7-2,ASSPGRGATDTQY
-,TRBJ1-1,TRBV9,ASSVGEGIDTEAF
-,TRBJ2-1,TRBV28,ASSLASGRGNEQF
once,TRBJ2-5,TRBV7-2,ASSLTSGSGRETQY
-,TRBJ2-7,TRBV5-4,ASSSILAGAALEQY
few,TRBJ2-5,TRBV29-1,SVGDTPRETQY
-,TRBJ1-3,TRBV28,ATAGTGSGNTIY
few,TRBJ2-1,TRBV7-6,ASSAQGQGFNNEQF
-,TRBJ2-7,TRBV11-2,ASSLVGASGRVEQY
once,TRBJ1-1,TRBV27,ASSSGFHTEAF
-,TRBJ2-3,TRBV24-1,ATSGLPGQGGTDTQY
-,TRBJ1-2,TRBV6-1,ASSEARGGYGYT
-,TRBJ1-5,TRBV18,ASSPGGNQPQH
-,TRBJ2-2,TRBV19,ASSIKTYTGELF